The 31 T cell receptor beta chains in this list originate from one sample, sequenced in a study of cytomegalovirus exposure and HLA in healthy donors. The PCR employed 60 Vbeta primers together with 13 Jbeta primers. Some clones are missing from TCRdb's copy, which holds only in-frame ones; the method was immunoSEQ multiplex PCR. The sample shows more than 110,000 clones, around 9.7% of them seen only once. The sequenced material came from PBMCs. These receptors all come from a middle-aged man in good health and CMV-seronegative.

This clone occurred a few times. V usage is TRBV9 and J usage is TRBJ1-2, with a weak D call TRBD1 (6 bases). Looked up from germline, CDR1 is SGDLS and CDR2 is YYNGEE. V was cut by 4 bases and J by 1 base, with 11 bases left in between. The CDR3 contains 14 residues. CDR3 sequence: CASSQGQINYGYTF. In DNA, the CDR3 is TGTGCCAGCAGCCAAGGACAGATTAACTATGGCTACACCTTC.

This clone was seen a handful of times. The chain carries TRBV10-3 and TRBJ2-7, with D uncertain. Deletions cut 10 bases from V and 2 bases from J, with 18 bases between. This CDR3 has 14 amino acids. Germline V gives CDR1 ENHRY, CDR2 SYGVKD. The CDR3 loop reads CATSLEMYTYEQYF. In DNA form, the CDR3 reads TGTGCCACCAGCCTAGAGATGTATACCTACGAGCAGTACTTC.

Only a few counts were recorded for this clone. V usage is TRBV6-5 and J usage is TRBJ1-5; D is unresolved. The germline CDR1 and CDR2 sequences are MNHEY and SVGAGI. Trimming cost V 5 bases and J 4 bases, with 15 bases left between them. The CDR3 extends over 15 amino acids. In nucleotides, the CDR3 is TGTGCCAGCAGTCCACCTGGAGGGAGGAATCAGCCCCAGCATTTT. This translates into CASSPPGGRNQPQHF.

V and J are TRBV6-1 and TRBJ2-3, with 10 bases identical to TRBD2. J lost 3 bases, V lost 3 bases, and 9 bases had no gene match. Germline V lookup: CDR1 MNHNS, CDR2 SASEGT. This CDR3 comprises 17 residues. This CDR3 reads CASSDSGGALRTDTQYF. The CDR3 DNA reads as TGTGCCAGCAGTGACAGCGGGGGGGCCCTAAGAACAGATACGCAGTATTTT.

This clone was seen a few times. The chain couples TRBV5-1 to TRBJ2-6, with 7 nucleotides matching TRBD2. The CDR3 has 17 amino acids. Germline trimming cut 6 bases from V and 0 bases from J; bases unmatched to any gene: 9. Germline assignment: CDR1 SGHRS and CDR2 YFSETQ. The CDR3 sequence is CASNPLAVNSGANVLTF. The CDR3 nucleotides read TGCGCCAGCAACCCGCTAGCGGTGAACTCTGGGGCCAACGTCCTGACTTTC.

The rearrangement links TRBV2 to TRBJ1-5; the D is unclear. CDR1 is SNHLY and CDR2 is FYNNEI in the germline V gene. The length of the CDR3 is 12 residues. V was clipped by 3 bases and J by 4 bases, with 4 bases between them. Here the CDR3 DNA reads TGTGCCAGCAGTGACGGTAATCAGCCCCAGCATTTT. It is translated as CASSDGNQPQHF.

The DNA of the CDR3 is TGTGCCAGCAGCTTTCCGGGACAGGGAGACGGCGGCACCTTC. Translating gives CASSFPGQGDGGTF. The rearrangement uses TRBV7-9 and TRBJ1-2; 9 positions agree with TRBD1. J gave up 13 bases and V 3 bases, and 12 bases lay outside the gene matches. This CDR3 has 14 amino acids. Germline V lookup: CDR1 SEHNR, CDR2 FQNEAQ (reference sequence).

The CDR3 reads CASFNRVGTEAFF. In DNA form, the CDR3 reads TGTGCCAGTTTTAACAGGGTTGGCACTGAAGCTTTCTTT. This chain links TRBV19 with TRBJ1-1, with D maybe TRBD1 (6 bases). Germline assignment: CDR1 LNHDA and CDR2 SQIVND (reference sequence). There are 13 residues in the CDR3. The V end was cut by 8 bases, the J end by 4 bases, with 14 bases between.

This rearrangement joins TRBV6-1 to TRBJ1-4; D is possibly TRBD1 (6 bases). The V gene's germline CDR1 is MNHNS and CDR2 SASEGT. The CDR3 covers 14 residues. Trimming left V 0 bases short and J 13 bases short, with 15 bases between. CDR3 in amino acids: CASSEALRGQLLFF. The CDR3 coding sequence is TGTGCCAGCAGTGAAGCGCTTCGTGGACAGCTACTGTTTTTT.

The table lists this clone with a few counts. The chain employs TRBV5-1 and TRBJ2-5; 8 bases match TRBD2. V shed 2 bases, J shed 5 bases, and the junction held 2 bases outside the gene matches. Germline lookup yields CDR1 SGHRS and CDR2 YFSETQ. This CDR3 spans 13 amino acids. CDR3 sequence (DNA): TGCGCCAGCAGCTTAGCGGGAGATGAGACCCAGTACTTC. Protein sequence: CASSLAGDETQYF.

This clone was seen more than once but under ten times. The chain combines TRBV10-1 with TRBJ1-2, with a tentative D call TRBD1 (5 bases). Germline values: CDR1 WNHNN, CDR2 SYGVQD (reference sequence). The V and J ends lost 4 bases and 5 bases respectively, with 11 bases between them. The CDR3 has 13 residues. In DNA, the CDR3 is TGCGCCAGCAGTGTCGACAGAATTTATGGCTACACCTTC. It translates to CASSVDRIYGYTF.

This rearrangement joins TRBV18 to TRBJ1-5, with a tentative D call TRBD1 (6 bases). The CDR3 is 16 residues long. The V and J ends lost 6 bases and 0 bases respectively, with 15 bases between them. CDR1 and CDR2 (germline): KGHSH, LQKENI. CDR3 residues: CASSTNDRISNQPQHF. As DNA, the CDR3 is TGTGCCAGCTCGACGAACGACAGGATTAGCAATCAGCCCCAGCATTTT.

The table lists this clone with a few counts. CDR3 sequence (DNA): TGTGCCAGCAGCGCAAGAACGGGACAGAGCTACGAGCAGTACTTC. This translates into CASSARTGQSYEQYF. This rearrangement joins TRBV7-6 to TRBJ2-7; 7 bases are a match to TRBD1. The CDR3 loop spans 15 amino acids. V trimming: 5 bases; J trimming: 3 bases; junction bases outside the gene matches: 10. Germline CDR1 reads SGHVS; CDR2 reads FNYEAQ.

This clone was recorded a few times. The chain joins TRBV30 to TRBJ1-2; weak D call: TRBD1 (5 bases). Trimming cost V 1 base and J 3 bases, with 18 bases left between them. Germline lookup yields CDR1 GTSNPN and CDR2 SVGIG (reference sequence). CDR3 length equals 16 residues. CDR3 bases: TGTGCCTGGAGTGCTAGACAAGGCTCAGGGCACTATGGCTACACCTTC. Amino acid sequence: CAWSARQGSGHYGYTF.

This clone has a handful of counts. The rearrangement links TRBV7-9 to TRBJ2-5, with D maybe TRBD2 (6 bases). The CDR3 is 15 residues long. Deletions cut 2 bases from V and 0 bases from J, with 10 bases between. Germline CDR1 is SEHNR and CDR2 is FQNEAQ (reference sequence). The CDR3: CASSLNSGYQETQYF. The CDR3, as DNA: TGTGCCAGCAGCTTAAACAGCGGGTACCAAGAGACCCAGTACTTC.

The chain is built from TRBV27 and TRBJ2-5; TRBD1 agrees at 9 bases. The last part of the DNA fits TRBJ2-7 better; the J call may be wrong. The length of the CDR3 is 14 residues. The germline gives CDR1 MNHEY, CDR2 SMNVEV (reference sequence). The CDR3 sequence: CASSPWDREYEQYF. As DNA, the CDR3 is TGTGCCAGCAGTCCCTGGGACAGGGAGTACGAGCAGTACTTC.

The V gene is TRBV19, the J gene TRBJ1-2; 12 bases match TRBD1. The CDR3 has 15 residues. Trimming cost V 4 bases and J 3 bases; bases outside gene matches: 3. Germline assignment: CDR1 LNHDA and CDR2 SQIVND (reference sequence). This CDR3 reads CASSTGTGGYYGYTF. CDR3 nucleotides: TGTGCCAGTAGTACCGGGACAGGGGGCTACTATGGCTACACCTTC.

The chain carries TRBV6-5 and TRBJ2-5; 7 bases agree with TRBD1. The CDR3 runs 12 residues. The trim removed 8 bases at V and 5 bases at J, leaving 5 bases unmatched. The germline CDR1 and CDR2 sequences are MNHEY and SVGAGI. In DNA, the CDR3 is TGTGCCAGCTCGACAGGGAGTGAGACCCAGTACTTC. Its protein product is CASSTGSETQYF.

CDR3 loop: CACSVGGGYTF. The DNA of the CDR3 is TGTGCCTGTTCTGTGGGGGGTGGCTACACCTTC. V is TRBV30 and J is TRBJ1-2, with a possible D match to TRBD1 (5 bases). The V and J ends lost 6 bases and 7 bases respectively, with 12 bases between them. CDR3 size: 11 residues. In germline, CDR1 is GTSNPN, CDR2 SVGIG (reference sequence). Filled out from reference TRBV30 and TRBJ1-2, the complete variable domain reads SQTIHQWPATLVQPVGSPLSLECTVEGTSNPNLYWYRQAAGRGLQLLFYSVGIGQISSEVPQNLSASRPQDRQFILSSKKLLLSDSGFYLCACSVGGGYTFGSGTRLTVV.

CDR3 sequence reads: CASSLDRGGLEAFF. The CDR3 region has the DNA TGTGCCAGCAGCTTAGATCGGGGGGGCCTTGAAGCTTTCTTT. The genes are TRBV7-9 and TRBJ1-1; a weak D match, TRBD1 (6 bases). The CDR3 runs to 14 residues. Trimming removed 1 base from V and 7 bases from J, with 13 bases in between. Germline CDR1 reads SEHNR; CDR2 reads FQNEAQ (reference sequence).

The rearrangement links TRBV7-2 to TRBJ2-3, with 8 bases aligning to TRBD1. Per germline, CDR1 SGHTA and CDR2 FQGNSA. Trimming at V came to 5 bases and at J to 0 bases, leaving 10 bases not matched to a gene. The CDR3 covers 17 residues. CDR3 DNA sequence: TGTGCCAGCAGCAAAAGACAGGGGCCTTCTAGCACAGATACGCAGTATTTT. Amino acid sequence: CASSKRQGPSSTDTQYF.

This clone was counted a few times. The chain is built from TRBV6-1 and TRBJ2-2; TRBD1 agrees at 7 bases. The germline V gene has CDR1 MNHNS and CDR2 SASEGT. V shed 3 bases, J shed 5 bases, and the junction held 12 bases outside the gene matches. The CDR3 runs to 17 residues. The CDR3 region is CASSDEGQPLRTGELFF. The CDR3 coding sequence is TGTGCCAGCAGTGATGAGGGACAGCCGCTTCGGACCGGGGAGCTGTTTTTT.

This clone was detected only a few times. This chain joins TRBV27 and TRBJ1-6, with D hard to call. Per the germline V gene, CDR1 is MNHEY and CDR2 is SMNVEV (reference sequence). The CDR3 totals 15 residues. Trimming cost V 4 bases and J 1 base, with 8 bases left between them. CDR3 in DNA: TGTGCCAGCAGTTCAATGACATCCTATAATTCACCCCTCCACTTT. Protein: CASSSMTSYNSPLHF.

In this sample, this clone turned up a few times. The chain recombines TRBV5-1 with TRBJ2-1; 8 bases map to TRBD2. V lost 6 bases and J lost 3; bases outside the gene matches: 5. Germline assignment: CDR1 SGHRS and CDR2 YFSETQ. The CDR3 totals 14 residues. The CDR3: CASNTAGGYNEQFF. CDR3 sequence (DNA): TGCGCCAGCAATACCGCGGGAGGCTACAATGAGCAGTTCTTC.

Only a few counts were recorded for this clone. This rearrangement joins TRBV7-6 to TRBJ1-3; a possible D gene is TRBD1 (5 bases). This CDR3 region has 13 residues. V gave up 4 bases and J gave up 3 bases, with 7 bases separating them. In germline, CDR1 is SGHVS, CDR2 FNYEAQ. CDR3 amino acids: CASSSGGGNTIYF. In nucleotides, the CDR3 is TGTGCCAGCAGCTCGGGGGGTGGAAACACCATATATTTT.

This clone has only a few counts. The chain joins TRBV6-1 to TRBJ1-4; tentatively, D is TRBD1 (5 bases). The CDR3 loop spans 13 amino acids. In germline, CDR1 is MNHNS, CDR2 SASEGT. V was cut by 6 bases and J by 5 bases, with 10 bases left in between. The CDR3, as DNA: TGTGCCAGCAGCCCGACAGAAAATGAAAAACTGTTTTTT. This encodes CASSPTENEKLFF.

This clone was seen a few times. V usage is TRBV4-2 and J usage is TRBJ2-7; D is perhaps TRBD2 (6 bases). Germline V CDR1 and CDR2: LGHNA, YNFKEQ. The V and J ends lost 1 base and 2 bases respectively, with 21 bases between them. The CDR3 is 18 residues long. CDR3: CASSQGRLGGENPYEQYF. For the CDR3, the DNA is TGTGCCAGCAGCCAAGGGAGACTTGGCGGGGAGAACCCCTACGAGCAGTACTTC.

The chain joins TRBV30 to TRBJ1-1; possible D gene TRBD1, 5 bases. Trimming took 2 bases from V and 3 from J, leaving 19 bases between them. CDR3 length: 16 amino acids. Germline-derived CDR1 and CDR2 are GTSNPN and SVGIG (reference sequence). The CDR3 loop is CAWSHGQGERDTEAFF. The CDR3 region has the DNA TGTGCCTGGAGTCACGGCCAGGGTGAACGTGACACTGAAGCTTTCTTT.

The table lists this clone with a few counts. Germline and junction disagree at one end, which may indicate a read error. The chain links TRBV11-2 to TRBJ2-7, with 14 bases aligning to TRBD2. Looked up from germline, CDR1 is SGHAT and CDR2 is FQNNGV. The CDR3 loop spans 13 amino acids. The chain's CDR3 is CASSLRTSGGPHF. The CDR3, as DNA: TGTGCCAGCAGCCTTCGGACTAGCGGGGGGCCTCACTTC.

This clone has more than one count but fewer than ten. This chain joins TRBV6-1 and TRBJ2-7, with 7 bases aligning to TRBD1. There are 14 residues in the CDR3. Looked up from germline, CDR1 is MNHNS and CDR2 is SASEGT. V trimming: 1 base; J trimming: 7 bases; junction bases outside the gene matches: 7. CDR3 in DNA: TGTGCCAGCAGTGAAGGTCACAGGGGATGGGAGCAGTACTTC. Translating it yields CASSEGHRGWEQYF.

This clone was detected only a few times. V usage is TRBV5-1 and J usage is TRBJ2-7, with 8 bases aligning to TRBD1. The germline V gene has CDR1 SGHRS and CDR2 YFSETQ. This CDR3 comprises 14 residues. V trimming: 0 bases; J trimming: 5 bases; junction bases outside the gene matches: 4. The DNA for the CDR3 is TGCGCCAGCAGCTTGGTTCAGGGGGCCAACGAGCAGTACTTC. Encoded protein: CASSLVQGANEQYF.